This T cell receptor (beta chain) was obtained from a study of blood T cell repertoires in COVID-19. Looking at the study overall: Specimens from acute and convalescent COVID-19 originated in the United States, Italy and Spain. Sample material is recorded as cDNA or gDNA derived from T cells, B-cell-depleted T cells, or PBMCs.

Germline CDR1 reads SGHVS; CDR2 reads FNYEAQ. Trimming removed 1 base from V and 2 bases from J, with 12 bases in between. This CDR3 contains 15 residues. Per the study methods: Amplification of reference gene primers provided the estimated nucleated cell counts. Data came from immunoSEQ multiplex PCR; TCRdb stores just in-frame clones and leaves some out. The V and J calls and clone size come from that table; D and trimming were worked out from the DNA. This repertoire shows about 220,000 clones, around four fifths found once; its top ten account for over 3.5%. Material for sequencing was peripheral blood. This sequence was found in a woman in her 70s with acute or convalescent COVID-19. The gene calls are TRBV7-6 and TRBJ2-7; D may be TRBD2 (5 bases). Here the CDR3 reads CASSLDSGVPYEQYF. As DNA, the CDR3 is TGTGCCAGCAGCTTAGATTCCGGGGTCCCCTACGAGCAGTACTTC.